This TCR beta chain originates from a study of T cell repertoires in cytomegalovirus infection. Overall study: From public TCR beta signatures came an indication of both CMV infection and matching HLA type.

This clonotype was detected only a few times. Its antigen is not known. TCRdb passed the reads through MiXCR, listing each CDR3 protein once. The table lists some 920,000 distinct CDR3 sequences, roughly a third of them singletons, with over 10% in the top ten. The CDR3 runs 15 residues. CDR1 and CDR2 from the germline V gene are MNHNY and SVGAGI (reference sequence). V trimming: 5 bases; J trimming: 5 bases; junction bases outside the gene matches: 9. Overall study results and limits: The cumulative frequency of public TCR beta families distinguished individuals who carried CMV together with the relevant HLA.

V and J are TRBV6-6 and TRBJ1-5; the match to TRBD1 covers 7 bases. The clonotype originates from a human donor in good health (CMV status not recorded). Some clones in this sample may be carry-over from other donors' samples. Source: cultured CD8+ T cells from PBMCs, taken from culture after CMV antigen stimulation. The CDR3 loop reads CASSLGRGLDQPQHF. The CDR3 DNA reads as TGTGCCAGCAGTCTTGGGAGGGGGCTGGATCAGCCCCAGCATTTT.